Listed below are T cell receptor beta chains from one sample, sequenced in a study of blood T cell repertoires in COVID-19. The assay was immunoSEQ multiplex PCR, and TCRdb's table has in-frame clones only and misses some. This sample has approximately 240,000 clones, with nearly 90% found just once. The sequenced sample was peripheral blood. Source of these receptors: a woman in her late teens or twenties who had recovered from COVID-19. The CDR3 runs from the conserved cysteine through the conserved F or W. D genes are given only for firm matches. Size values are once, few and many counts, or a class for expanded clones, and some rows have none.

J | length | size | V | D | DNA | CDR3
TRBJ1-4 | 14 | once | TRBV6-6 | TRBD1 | TGTGCCAGCAGCGCAACAGGGGTCGGTGAAAAACTGTTTTTT | CASSATGVGEKLFF
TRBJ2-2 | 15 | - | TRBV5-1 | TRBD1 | TGCGCCAGTGGGGACAGGGGGTTACCACCGGAGGAGCTGTTTTTT | CASGDRGLPPEELFF
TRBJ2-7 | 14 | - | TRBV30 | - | TGTGCCTGGAGTGTGGTTCTGGTAGGGGGCGAGCAGTACTTC | CAWSVVLVGGEQYF
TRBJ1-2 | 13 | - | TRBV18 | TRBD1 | TGTGCCAGCTCACCAGACAGGGGCTATGGCTACACCTTC | CASSPDRGYGYTF
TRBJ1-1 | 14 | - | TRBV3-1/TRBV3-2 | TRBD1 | TGTGCCAGCAGTCCCAGGGACAGCTCGCGAGTAGCTTTCTTT | CASSPRDSSRVAFF
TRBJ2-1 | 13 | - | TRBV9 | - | TGTGCCAGCAGCGTCTCGCGATACAATGAGCAGTTCTTC | CASSVSRYNEQFF
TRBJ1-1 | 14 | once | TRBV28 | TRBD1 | TGTGCCAGCAGTCGAGGACAGGGGCGGTTTGAAGCTTTCTTT | CASSRGQGRFEAFF
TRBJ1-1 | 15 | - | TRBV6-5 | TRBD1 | TGTGCCAGCAGATGGACAGGGGGAATGAACACTGAAGCTTTCTTT | CASRWTGGMNTEAFF
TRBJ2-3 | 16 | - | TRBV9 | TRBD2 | TGTGCCAGCAGCCCCGGAGGAGCGGGGCGCACAGATACGCAGTATTTT | CASSPGGAGRTDTQYF
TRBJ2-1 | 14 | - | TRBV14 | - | TGTGCCAGCAGCCAACGGACTGAATACAATGAGCAGTTCTTC | CASSQRTEYNEQFF
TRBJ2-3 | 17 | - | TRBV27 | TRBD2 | TGTGCCAGCAGTTTAACAACCGGGACTAGCCGCACAGATACGCAGTATTTT | CASSLTTGTSRTDTQYF
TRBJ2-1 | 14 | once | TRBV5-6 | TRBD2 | TGTGCCAGCACCCCGCGGACTAGCAAGGATGAGCAGTTCTTC | CASTPRTSKDEQFF
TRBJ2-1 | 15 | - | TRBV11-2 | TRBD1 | TGTGCCAGCAGCCATACAGGGGTAGCCTACAATGAGCAGTTCTTC | CASSHTGVAYNEQFF